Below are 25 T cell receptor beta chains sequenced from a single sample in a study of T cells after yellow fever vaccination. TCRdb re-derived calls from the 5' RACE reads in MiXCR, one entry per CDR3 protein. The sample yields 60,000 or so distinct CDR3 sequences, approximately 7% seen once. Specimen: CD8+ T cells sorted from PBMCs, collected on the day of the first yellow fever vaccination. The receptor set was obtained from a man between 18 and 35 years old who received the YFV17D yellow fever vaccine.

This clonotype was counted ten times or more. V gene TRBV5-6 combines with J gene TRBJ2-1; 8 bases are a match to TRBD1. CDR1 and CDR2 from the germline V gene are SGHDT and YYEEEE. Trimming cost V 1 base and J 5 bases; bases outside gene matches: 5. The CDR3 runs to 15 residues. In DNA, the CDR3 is TGTGCCAGCAGCTTGAGGACAGGGCGCCACAATGAGCAGTTCTTC. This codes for CASSLRTGRHNEQFF. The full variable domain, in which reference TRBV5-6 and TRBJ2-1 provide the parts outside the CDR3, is DAGVTQSPTHLIKTRGQQVTLRCSPKSGHDTVSWYQQALGQGPQFIFQYYEEEERQRGNFPDRFSGHQFPNYSSELNVNALLLGDSALYLCASSLRTGRHNEQFFGPGTRLTVL.

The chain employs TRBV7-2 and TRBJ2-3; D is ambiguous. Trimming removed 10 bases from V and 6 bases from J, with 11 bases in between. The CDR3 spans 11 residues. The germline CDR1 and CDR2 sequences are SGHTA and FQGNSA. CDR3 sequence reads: CATRRWDTQYF. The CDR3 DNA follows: TGTGCCACCCGTAGGTGGGATACGCAGTATTTT.

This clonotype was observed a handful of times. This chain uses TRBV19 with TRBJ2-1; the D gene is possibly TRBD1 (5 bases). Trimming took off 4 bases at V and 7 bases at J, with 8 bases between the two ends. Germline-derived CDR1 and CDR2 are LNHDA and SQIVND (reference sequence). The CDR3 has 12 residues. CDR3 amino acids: CASSTQGNEQFF. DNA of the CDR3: TGTGCCAGTAGTACCCAGGGAAATGAGCAGTTCTTC. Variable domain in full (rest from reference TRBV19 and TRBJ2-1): DGGITQSPKYLFRKEGQNVTLSCEQNLNHDAMYWYRQDPGQGLRLIYYSQIVNDFQKGDIAEGYSVSREKKESFPLTVTSAQKNPTAFYLCASSTQGNEQFFGPGTRLTVL.

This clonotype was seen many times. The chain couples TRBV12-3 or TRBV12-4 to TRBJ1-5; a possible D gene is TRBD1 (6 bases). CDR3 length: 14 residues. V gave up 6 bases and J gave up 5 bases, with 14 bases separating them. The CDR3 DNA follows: TGTGCCAGCAGAGTACAGGGTTTCTATCAGCCCCAGCATTTT. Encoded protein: CASRVQGFYQPQHF.

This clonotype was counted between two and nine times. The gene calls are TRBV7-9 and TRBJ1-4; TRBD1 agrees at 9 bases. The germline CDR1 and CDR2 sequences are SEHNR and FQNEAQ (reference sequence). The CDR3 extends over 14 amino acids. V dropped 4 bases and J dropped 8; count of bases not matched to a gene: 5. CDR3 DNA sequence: TGTGCCAGCAGCTCGACAGGGGGTAGCGAAAAACTGTTTTTT. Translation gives CASSSTGGSEKLFF.

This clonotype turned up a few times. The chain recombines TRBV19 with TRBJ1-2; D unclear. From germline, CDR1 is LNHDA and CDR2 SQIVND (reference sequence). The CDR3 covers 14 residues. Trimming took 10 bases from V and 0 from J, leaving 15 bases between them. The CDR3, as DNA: TGTGCCACCACCGGGCAAAGCCCTAACTATGGCTACACCTTC. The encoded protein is CATTGQSPNYGYTF.

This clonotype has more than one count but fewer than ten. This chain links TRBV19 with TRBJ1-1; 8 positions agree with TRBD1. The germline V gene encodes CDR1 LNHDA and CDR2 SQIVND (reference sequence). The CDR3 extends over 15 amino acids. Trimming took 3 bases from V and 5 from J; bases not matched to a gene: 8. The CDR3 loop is CASSISGQGFTEAFF. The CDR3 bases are TGTGCCAGTAGTATCTCCGGACAGGGTTTTACTGAAGCTTTCTTT.

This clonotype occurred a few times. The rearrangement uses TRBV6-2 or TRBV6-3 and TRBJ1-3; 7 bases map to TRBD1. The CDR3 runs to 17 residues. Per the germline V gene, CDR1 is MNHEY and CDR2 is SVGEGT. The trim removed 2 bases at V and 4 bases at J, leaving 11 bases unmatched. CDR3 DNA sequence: TGTGCCAGCAGTTACGATCAACAGGGGTTCGGAGGAAACACCATATATTTT. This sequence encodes CASSYDQQGFGGNTIYF.

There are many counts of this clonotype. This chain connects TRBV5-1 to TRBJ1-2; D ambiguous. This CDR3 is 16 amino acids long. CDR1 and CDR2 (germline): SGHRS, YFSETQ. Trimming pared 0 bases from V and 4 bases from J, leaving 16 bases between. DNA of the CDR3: TGCGCCAGCAGCTTGGAGCCGGGCCCCGTCGGCTATGGCTACACCTTC. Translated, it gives CASSLEPGPVGYGYTF.

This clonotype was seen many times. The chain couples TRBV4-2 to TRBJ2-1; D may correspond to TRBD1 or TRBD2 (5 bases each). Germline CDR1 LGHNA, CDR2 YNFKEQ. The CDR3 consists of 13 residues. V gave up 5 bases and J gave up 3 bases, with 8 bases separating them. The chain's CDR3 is CASSERGYNEQFF. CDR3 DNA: TGTGCCAGCAGCGAGAGGGGCTACAATGAGCAGTTCTTC.

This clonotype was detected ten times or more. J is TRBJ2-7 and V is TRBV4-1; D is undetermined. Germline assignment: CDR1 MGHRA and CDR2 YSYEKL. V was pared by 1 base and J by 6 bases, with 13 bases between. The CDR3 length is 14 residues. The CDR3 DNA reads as TGCGCCAGCAGCCAAGGTCTCCAGCCGACCGAGCAGTACGTC. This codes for CASSQGLQPTEQYV.

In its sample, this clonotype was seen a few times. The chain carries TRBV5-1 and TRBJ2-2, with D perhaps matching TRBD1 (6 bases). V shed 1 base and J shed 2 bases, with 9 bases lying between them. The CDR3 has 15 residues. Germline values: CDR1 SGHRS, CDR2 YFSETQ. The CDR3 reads CASSLRTANTGELFF. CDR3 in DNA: TGCGCCAGCAGCTTGAGGACAGCCAACACCGGGGAGCTGTTTTTT.

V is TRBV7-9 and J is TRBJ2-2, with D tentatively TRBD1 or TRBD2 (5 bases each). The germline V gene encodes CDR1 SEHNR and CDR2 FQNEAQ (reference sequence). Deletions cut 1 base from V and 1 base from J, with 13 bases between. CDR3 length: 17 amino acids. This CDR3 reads CASSLEDGTVNTGELFF. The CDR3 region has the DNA TGTGCCAGCAGCTTAGAGGACGGGACGGTGAACACCGGGGAGCTGTTTTTT.

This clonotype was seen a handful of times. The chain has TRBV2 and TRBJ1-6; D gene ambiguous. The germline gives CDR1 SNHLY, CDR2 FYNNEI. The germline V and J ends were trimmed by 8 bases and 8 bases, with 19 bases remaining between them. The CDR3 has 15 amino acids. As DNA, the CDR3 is TGTGCCAGCCAAGACGGCAGGAATTTCTATTCACCCCTCCACTTT. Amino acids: CASQDGRNFYSPLHF.

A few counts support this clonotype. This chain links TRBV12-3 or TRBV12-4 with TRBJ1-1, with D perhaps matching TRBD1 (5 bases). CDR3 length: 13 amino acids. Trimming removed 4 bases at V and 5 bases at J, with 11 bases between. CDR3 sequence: CASSSRDWTEAFF. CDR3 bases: TGTGCCAGCAGTTCCAGGGACTGGACTGAAGCTTTCTTT.

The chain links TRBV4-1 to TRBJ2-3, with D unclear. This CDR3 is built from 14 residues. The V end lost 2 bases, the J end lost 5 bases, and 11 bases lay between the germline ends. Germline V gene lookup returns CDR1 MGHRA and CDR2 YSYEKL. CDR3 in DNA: TGCGCCAGCAGCCAATTAGACTGGGGAGATACGCAGTATTTT. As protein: CASSQLDWGDTQYF.

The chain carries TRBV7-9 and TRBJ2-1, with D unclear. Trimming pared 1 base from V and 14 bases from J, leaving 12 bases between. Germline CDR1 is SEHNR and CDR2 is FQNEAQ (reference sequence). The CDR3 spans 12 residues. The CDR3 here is CASSLGPAQEFF. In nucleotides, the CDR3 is TGTGCCAGCAGCTTAGGACCCGCGCAGGAGTTCTTC.

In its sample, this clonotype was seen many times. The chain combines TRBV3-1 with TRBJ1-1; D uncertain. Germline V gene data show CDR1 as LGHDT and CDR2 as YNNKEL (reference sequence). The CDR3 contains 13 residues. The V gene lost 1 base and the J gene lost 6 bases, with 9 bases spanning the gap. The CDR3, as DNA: TGTGCCAGCAGCCAAGTGGCAATATCTGAAGCTTTCTTT. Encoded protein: CASSQVAISEAFF.

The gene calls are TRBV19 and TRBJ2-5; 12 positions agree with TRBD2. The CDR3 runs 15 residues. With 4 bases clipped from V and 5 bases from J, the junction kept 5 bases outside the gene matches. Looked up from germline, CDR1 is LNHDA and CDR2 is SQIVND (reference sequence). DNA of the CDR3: TGTGCCAGTAGTACTAGCGGGGGGGCGTGGGAGACCCAGTACTTC. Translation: CASSTSGGAWETQYF.

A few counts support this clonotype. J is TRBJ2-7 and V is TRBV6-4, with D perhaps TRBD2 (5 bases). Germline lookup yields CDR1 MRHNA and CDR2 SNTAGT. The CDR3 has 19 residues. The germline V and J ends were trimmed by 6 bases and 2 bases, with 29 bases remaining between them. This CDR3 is CASSLVRAAWRNGAYEQYV. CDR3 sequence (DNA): TGTGCCAGCAGCCTAGTTCGTGCCGCGTGGAGGAACGGCGCCTACGAGCAGTACGTC.

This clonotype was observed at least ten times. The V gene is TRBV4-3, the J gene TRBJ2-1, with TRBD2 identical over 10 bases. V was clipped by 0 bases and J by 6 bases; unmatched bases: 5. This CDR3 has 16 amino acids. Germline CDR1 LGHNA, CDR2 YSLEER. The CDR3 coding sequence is TGCGCCAGCAGCCAAGAGCTAGCGGGGGAAGGCAATGAGCAGTTCTTC. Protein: CASSQELAGEGNEQFF.

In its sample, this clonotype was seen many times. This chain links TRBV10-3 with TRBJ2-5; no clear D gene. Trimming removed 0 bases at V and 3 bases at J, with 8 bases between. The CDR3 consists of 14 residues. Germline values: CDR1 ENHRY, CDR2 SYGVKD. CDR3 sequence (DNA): TGTGCCATCAGTGAGTCTTCCTACGAAGAGACCCAGTACTTC. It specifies CAISESSYEETQYF.

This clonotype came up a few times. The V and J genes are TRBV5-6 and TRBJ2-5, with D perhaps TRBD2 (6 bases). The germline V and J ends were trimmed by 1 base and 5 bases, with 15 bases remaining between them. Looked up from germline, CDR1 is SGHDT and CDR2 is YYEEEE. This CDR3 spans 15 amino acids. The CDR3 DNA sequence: TGTGCCAGCAGCTTGAAGGACGGGGAGGTCGAGACCCAGTACTTC. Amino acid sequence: CASSLKDGEVETQYF.

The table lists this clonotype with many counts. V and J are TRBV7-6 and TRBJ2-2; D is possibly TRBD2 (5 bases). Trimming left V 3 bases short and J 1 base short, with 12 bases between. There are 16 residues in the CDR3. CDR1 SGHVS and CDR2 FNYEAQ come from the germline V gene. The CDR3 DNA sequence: TGTGCCAGCAGCTTTGCCGCCGGGGAGAACACCGGGGAGCTGTTTTTT. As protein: CASSFAAGENTGELFF.

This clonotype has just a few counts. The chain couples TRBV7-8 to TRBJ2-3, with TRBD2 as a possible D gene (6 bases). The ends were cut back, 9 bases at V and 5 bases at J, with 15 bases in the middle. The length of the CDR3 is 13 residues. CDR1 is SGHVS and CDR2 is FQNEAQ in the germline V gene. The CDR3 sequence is CARWGGDLDTQYF. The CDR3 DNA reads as TGTGCCAGATGGGGCGGGGACTTAGATACGCAGTATTTT.